A selection of T cell receptor beta chains follows, all from one sample in a study of blood T cell repertoires in COVID-19. Produced via immunoSEQ multiplex PCR; TCRdb's table is partial and in-frame only. The sample consists of about 100,000 clones, just over 90% of them appearing once. Sequencing was done on a sample of peripheral blood. The source of these receptors is a man aged 50 or older with active COVID-19. Both conserved end residues are part of each CDR3. D genes are given only for firm matches. Where a row states a size, it is once, few, many or the class of an expanded clone; other rows omit it.

16 | NA | TRBJ2-4 | NA | TRBV7-9 | CASSLARGLAKNIQYF | TGTGCCAGCAGCTTAGCGCGCGGATTAGCCAAAAACATTCAGTACTTC
15 | TRBD2 | TRBJ2-1 | NA | TRBV3-1/TRBV3-2 | CASSQGTSSYNEQFF | TGTGCCAGCAGCCAAGGGACTAGCTCCTACAATGAGCAGTTCTTC
12 | NA | TRBJ2-1 | NA | TRBV7-2 | CASSSDRNEQFF | TGTGCCAGCAGCTCCGACAGGAATGAGCAGTTCTTC
17 | TRBD2 | TRBJ2-1 | once | TRBV9 | CASSVGPSGRARNEQFF | TGTGCCAGCAGCGTAGGCCCTAGCGGGAGGGCTCGGAATGAGCAGTTCTTC
18 | TRBD1 | TRBJ1-2 | NA | TRBV4-2 | CASSQVGTGFRWDYGYTF | TGTGCCAGCAGCCAAGTCGGGACAGGGTTTCGTTGGGACTATGGCTACACCTTC
15 | NA | TRBJ2-5 | NA | TRBV6-1 | CASSEQGSGQETQYF | TGTGCCAGCAGTGAACAGGGTTCAGGCCAAGAGACCCAGTACTTC
15 | TRBD2 | TRBJ2-3 | NA | TRBV11-3 | CASSNSRGGTDTQYF | TGTGCCAGCAGCAATAGTCGGGGGGGCACAGATACGCAGTATTTT
14 | TRBD1 | TRBJ1-4 | NA | TRBV28 | CASRQTGAGEKLFF | TGTGCCAGCAGGCAAACAGGGGCAGGGGAAAAACTGTTTTTT
14 | TRBD1 | TRBJ1-1 | NA | TRBV4-1 | CASSLDRVNTEAFF | TGCGCCAGCAGCCTTGACAGGGTTAACACTGAAGCTTTCTTT
16 | NA | TRBJ1-3 | NA | TRBV20-1 | CSASDTGSYSGNTIYF | TGCAGTGCTAGTGATACAGGTTCCTACTCTGGAAACACCATATATTTT
16 | TRBD2 | TRBJ2-5 | NA | TRBV25-1 | CASSGQLAGGEETQYF | TGTGCCAGCAGTGGGCAACTAGCGGGGGGCGAAGAGACCCAGTACTTC
15 | NA | TRBJ2-1 | NA | TRBV11-2 | CASSLEGSSYNEQFF | TGTGCCAGCAGCTTAGAGGGCAGCTCCTACAATGAGCAGTTCTTC